This T cell receptor (beta chain) was observed in a study of regulatory T cells in long-lasting Graves disease. This clonotype showed up just a few times. Its antigen is undetermined. Time point specified: persistent/refractory GD, antithyroid drugs over 5 years with positive TRAb. PBMC-derived RNA was used for the TCR library. Notes on the study in general: Patients with persistent Graves' had lower TCR diversity than newly diagnosed patients. Few sampled subjects may have lowered accuracy. In persistent patients, shared public clonotypes (2,741) outnumbered those in new patients (around 1,000). TRBV28, TRBJ1-2 and TRBJ2-5 emerged as the favored segments in persistent disease.

Assembly of TCR beta libraries relied on iRepertoire HTBI primers together with Arm-PCR of CDR3 regions. One entry per CDR3 protein results from TCRdb running MiXCR on the multiplex PCR reads. Counted here are 700,000 or so distinct CDR3 sequences, 25% to 35% occurring once; the ten biggest clones make up roughly 41%. Trimming cost V 3 bases and J 6 bases; bases outside gene matches: 9. CDR1 and CDR2 (germline): MDHEN, SYDVKM. CDR3 length equals 17 residues. The material sequenced was peripheral blood mononuclear cells (PBMCs), taken when the disease was refractory, from a patient treated with antithyroid drugs. The sequence was obtained from a female donor with Graves disease. This chain uses TRBV28 with TRBJ2-2, with 11 positions matching TRBD2. Written as DNA, the CDR3 is TGTGCCAGCAGTTTGTCGGGACTAGCGGAGAGAGCCGGGGAGCTGTTTTTT. Translated: CASSLSGLAERAGELFF.